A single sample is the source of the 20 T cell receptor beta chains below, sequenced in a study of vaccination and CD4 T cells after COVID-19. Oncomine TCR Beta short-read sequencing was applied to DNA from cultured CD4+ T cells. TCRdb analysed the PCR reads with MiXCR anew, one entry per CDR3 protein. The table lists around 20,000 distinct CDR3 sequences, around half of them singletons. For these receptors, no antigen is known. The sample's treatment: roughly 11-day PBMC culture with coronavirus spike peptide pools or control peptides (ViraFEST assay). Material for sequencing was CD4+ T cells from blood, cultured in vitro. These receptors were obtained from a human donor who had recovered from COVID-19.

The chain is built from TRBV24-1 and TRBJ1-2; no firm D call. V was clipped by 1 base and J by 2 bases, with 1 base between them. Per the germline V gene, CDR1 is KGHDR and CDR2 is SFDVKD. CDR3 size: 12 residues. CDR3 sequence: CATSDLNYGYTF. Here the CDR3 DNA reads TGTGCCACCAGTGATTTAAACTATGGCTACACCTTC.

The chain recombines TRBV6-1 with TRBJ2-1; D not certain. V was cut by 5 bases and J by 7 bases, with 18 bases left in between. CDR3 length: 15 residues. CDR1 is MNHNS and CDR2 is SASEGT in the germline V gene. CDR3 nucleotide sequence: TGTGCCAGCAGTCGGAACGGCCCATTCGTTAATGAGCAGTTCTTC. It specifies CASSRNGPFVNEQFF.

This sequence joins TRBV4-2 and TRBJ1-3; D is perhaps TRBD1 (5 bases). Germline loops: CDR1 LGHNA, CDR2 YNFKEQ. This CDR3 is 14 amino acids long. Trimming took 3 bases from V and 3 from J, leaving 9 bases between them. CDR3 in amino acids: CASSQTQGGNTIYF. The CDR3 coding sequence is TGTGCCAGCAGCCAGACTCAGGGTGGAAACACCATATATTTT.

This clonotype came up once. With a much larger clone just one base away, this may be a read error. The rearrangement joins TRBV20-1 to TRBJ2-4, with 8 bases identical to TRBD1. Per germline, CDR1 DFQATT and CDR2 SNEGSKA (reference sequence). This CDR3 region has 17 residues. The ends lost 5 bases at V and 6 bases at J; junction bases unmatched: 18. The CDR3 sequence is CSAGVLKSGGRGNIQYF. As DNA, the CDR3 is TGCAGTGCTGGGGTATTAAAATCAGGGGGCAGGGGAAACATTCAGTACTTC.

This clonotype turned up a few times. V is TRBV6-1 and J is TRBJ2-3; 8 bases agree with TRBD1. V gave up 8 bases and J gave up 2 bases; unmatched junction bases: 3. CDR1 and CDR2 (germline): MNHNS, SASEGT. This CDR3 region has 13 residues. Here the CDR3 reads CASRTGSTDTQYF. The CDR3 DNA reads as TGTGCCAGCCGGACAGGGTCCACAGATACGCAGTATTTT.

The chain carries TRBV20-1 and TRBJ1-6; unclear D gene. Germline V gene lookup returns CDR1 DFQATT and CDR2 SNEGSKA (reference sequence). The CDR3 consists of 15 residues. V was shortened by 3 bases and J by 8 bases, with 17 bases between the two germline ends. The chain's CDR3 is CSASQNSRIDSPLHF. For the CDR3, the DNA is TGCAGTGCTAGTCAGAACAGTAGAATTGATTCACCCCTCCACTTT.

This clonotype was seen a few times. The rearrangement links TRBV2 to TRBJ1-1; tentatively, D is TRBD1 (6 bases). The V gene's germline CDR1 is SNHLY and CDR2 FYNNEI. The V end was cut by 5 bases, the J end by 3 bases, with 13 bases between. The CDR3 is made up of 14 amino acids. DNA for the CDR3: TGTGCCAGCAGTTCCTACAGGGTTCACACTGAAGCTTTCTTT. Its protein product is CASSSYRVHTEAFF. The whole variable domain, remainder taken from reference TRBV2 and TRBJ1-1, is EPEVTQTPSHQVTQMGQEVILRCVPISNHLYFYWYRQILGQKVEFLVSFYNNEISEKSEIFDDQFSVERPDGSNFTLKIRSTKLEDSAMYFCASSSYRVHTEAFFGQGTRLTVV.

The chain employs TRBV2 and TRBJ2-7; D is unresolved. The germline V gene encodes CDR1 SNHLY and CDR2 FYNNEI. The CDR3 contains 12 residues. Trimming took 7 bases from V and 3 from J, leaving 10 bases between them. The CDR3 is CASTMGIYEQYF. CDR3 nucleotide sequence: TGTGCCAGCACCATGGGCATCTACGAGCAGTACTTC.

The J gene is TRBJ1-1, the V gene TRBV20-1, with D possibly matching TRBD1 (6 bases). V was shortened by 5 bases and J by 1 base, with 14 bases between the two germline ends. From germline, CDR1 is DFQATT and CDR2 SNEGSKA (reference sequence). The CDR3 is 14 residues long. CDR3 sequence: CSAWGGYENTEAFF. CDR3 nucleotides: TGCAGTGCTTGGGGGGGCTACGAGAACACTGAAGCTTTCTTT.

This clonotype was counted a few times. The CDR3 region is CSAIKGGDTQYF. CDR3 nucleotides: TGCAGTGCTATTAAAGGGGGGGATACGCAGTATTTT. The J gene is TRBJ2-3, the V gene TRBV20-1; D tentatively reads TRBD1 or TRBD2 (6 bases each). Trimming removed 4 bases at V and 6 bases at J, with 11 bases between. Germline CDR1 DFQATT, CDR2 SNEGSKA (reference sequence). The CDR3 loop spans 12 amino acids.

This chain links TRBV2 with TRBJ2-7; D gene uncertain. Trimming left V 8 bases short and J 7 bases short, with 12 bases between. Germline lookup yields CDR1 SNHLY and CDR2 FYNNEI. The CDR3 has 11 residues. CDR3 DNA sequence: TGTGCCAGCGCAGCGACTCGGGAGCAGTACTTC. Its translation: CASAATREQYF.

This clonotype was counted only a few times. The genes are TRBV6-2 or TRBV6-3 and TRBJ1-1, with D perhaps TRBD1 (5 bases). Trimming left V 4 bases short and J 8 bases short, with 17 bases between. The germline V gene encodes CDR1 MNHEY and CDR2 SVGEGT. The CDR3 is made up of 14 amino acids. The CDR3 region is CASSSGTPGGEAFF. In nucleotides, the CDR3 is TGTGCCAGCAGTTCCGGGACCCCCGGGGGAGAAGCTTTCTTT.

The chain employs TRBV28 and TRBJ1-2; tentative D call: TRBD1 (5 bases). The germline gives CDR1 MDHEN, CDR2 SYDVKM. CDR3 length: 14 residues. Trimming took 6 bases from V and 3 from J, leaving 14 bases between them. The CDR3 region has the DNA TGTGCCAGCAGCCCCCAGGGTAGTGACTATGGCTACACCTTC. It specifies CASSPQGSDYGYTF.

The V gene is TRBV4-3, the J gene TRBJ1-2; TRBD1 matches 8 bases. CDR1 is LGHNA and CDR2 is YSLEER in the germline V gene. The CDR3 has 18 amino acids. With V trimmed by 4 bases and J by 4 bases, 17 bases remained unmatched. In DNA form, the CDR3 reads TGCGCCAGCAGCCGCAATCTAGGGCCCGACAGGGGAGGCTATGGCTACACCTTC. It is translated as CASSRNLGPDRGGYGYTF.

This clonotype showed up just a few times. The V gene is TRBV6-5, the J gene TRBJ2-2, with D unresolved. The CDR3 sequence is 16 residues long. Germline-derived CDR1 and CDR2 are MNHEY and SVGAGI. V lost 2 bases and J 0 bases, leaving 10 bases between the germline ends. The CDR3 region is CASSYRALANTGELFF. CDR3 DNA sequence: TGTGCCAGCAGTTACAGGGCCCTCGCGAACACCGGGGAGCTGTTTTTT.

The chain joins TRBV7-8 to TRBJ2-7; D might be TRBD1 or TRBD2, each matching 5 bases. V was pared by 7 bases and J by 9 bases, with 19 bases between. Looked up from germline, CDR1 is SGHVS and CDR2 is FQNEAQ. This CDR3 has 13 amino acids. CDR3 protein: CASNPGPGRGQYF. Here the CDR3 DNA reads TGTGCCAGCAACCCGGGACCTGGACGGGGGCAGTACTTC.

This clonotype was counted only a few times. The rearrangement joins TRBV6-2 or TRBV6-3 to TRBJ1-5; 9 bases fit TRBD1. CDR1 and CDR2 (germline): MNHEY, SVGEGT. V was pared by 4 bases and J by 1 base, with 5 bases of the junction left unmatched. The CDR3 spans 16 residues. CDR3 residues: CASSSRGTGSNQPQHF. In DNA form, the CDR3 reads TGTGCCAGCAGTTCTCGAGGGACAGGGAGCAATCAGCCCCAGCATTTT.

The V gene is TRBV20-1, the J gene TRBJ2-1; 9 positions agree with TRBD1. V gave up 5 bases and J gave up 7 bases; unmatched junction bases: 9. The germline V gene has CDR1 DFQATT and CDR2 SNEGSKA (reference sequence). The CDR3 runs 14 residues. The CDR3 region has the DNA TGCAGTGCTCTTCCGGGACAGGGAGGGAATGAGCAGTTCTTC. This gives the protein CSALPGQGGNEQFF.

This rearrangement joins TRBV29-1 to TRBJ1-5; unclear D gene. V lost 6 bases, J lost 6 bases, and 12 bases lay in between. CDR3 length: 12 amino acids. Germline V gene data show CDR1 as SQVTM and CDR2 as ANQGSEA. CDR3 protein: CSVRQVGQPQHF. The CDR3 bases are TGCAGCGTGCGGCAGGTTGGTCAGCCCCAGCATTTT.

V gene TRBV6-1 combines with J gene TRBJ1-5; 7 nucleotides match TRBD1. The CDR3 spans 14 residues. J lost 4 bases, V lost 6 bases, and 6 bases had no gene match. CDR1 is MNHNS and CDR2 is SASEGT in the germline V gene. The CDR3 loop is CASSRDRANQPQHF. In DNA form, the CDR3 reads TGTGCCAGCAGCCGAGACAGGGCGAATCAGCCCCAGCATTTT.